Each of the 9 T cell receptor beta chains below was sequenced from the same sample in a study of blood T cells in healthy people across ages. A J-beta primer mix and a sample-barcoded 5' primer were used in a second PCR of about 7 to 12 cycles. TCRdb reprocessed the 5' RACE reads with MiXCR, giving one entry per CDR3 protein. The sample holds about 730,000 distinct CDR3 sequences, around 46% seen once. The sample consisted of blood. Receptors originate from a woman aged 60-75 years in good health.

This clonotype was seen more than once but under ten times. V is TRBV20-1 and J is TRBJ1-6, with TRBD1 matching 9 bases. Trimming took 1 base from V and 9 from J; bases not matched to a gene: 7. This CDR3 is built from 15 residues. Germline CDR1 and CDR2: DFQATT and SNEGSKA (reference sequence). In DNA, the CDR3 is TGCAGTGCTAGAGCCGGGACAGGGAATGGTTCACCCCTCCACTTT. Amino acid sequence: CSARAGTGNGSPLHF.

The V gene is TRBV12-3 or TRBV12-4, the J gene TRBJ2-1; D might be TRBD1 (6 bases). Trimming stripped 6 bases from V and 13 bases from J, with 25 bases between. This CDR3 has 15 amino acids. CDR3 in amino acids: CASSPRGGEIETQFF. Written as DNA, the CDR3 is TGTGCCAGCAGCCCCAGGGGCGGAGAGATAGAGACCCAGTTCTTC.

This rearrangement joins TRBV20-1 to TRBJ2-3, with a possible D match to TRBD2 (5 bases). Trimming stripped 0 bases from V and 10 bases from J, with 17 bases between. Germline V gene sequence: CDR1 DFQATT, CDR2 SNEGSKA (reference sequence). There are 14 residues in the CDR3. CDR3 DNA sequence: TGCAGTGCTAGAGATCAGACTACCACCAGAGCGCAGTATTTT. Its translation is CSARDQTTTRAQYF.

V usage is TRBV3-1 and J usage is TRBJ2-4; possibly TRBD2 for D (6 bases). The J call is in doubt because the DNA end fits TRBJ2-7 better. In germline, CDR1 is LGHDT, CDR2 YNNKEL (reference sequence). This CDR3 has 12 amino acids. CDR3: CASSQTSSEQYF. The CDR3 DNA sequence: TGTGCCAGCAGCCAGACTAGTAGCGAGCAGTACTTC.

CDR3 in DNA: TGTGCCGGCACCCCAGGGGACATTCAGTACTTC. Its protein product is CAGTPGDIQYF. V usage is TRBV30 and J usage is TRBJ2-7, with D maybe TRBD1 (6 bases). The DNA end lines up better with TRBJ2-4; the J call may be wrong. The CDR3 runs to 11 residues. Germline CDR1 reads GTSNPN; CDR2 reads SVGIG (reference sequence).

This clonotype was observed many times. This chain uses TRBV20-1 with TRBJ2-3, with TRBD1 matching over 7 bases. Germline V gene lookup returns CDR1 DFQATT and CDR2 SNEGSKA (reference sequence). V gave up 7 bases and J gave up 1 base; unmatched junction bases: 2. The CDR3 spans 12 residues. CDR3 DNA: TGCAGTGGCACAGGGGGCACAGATACGCAGTATTTT. It translates to CSGTGGTDTQYF.

The chain links TRBV5-6 to TRBJ2-5; D is undetermined. CDR3 size: 12 residues. V gave up 4 bases and J gave up 11 bases, with 15 bases separating them. The V gene's germline CDR1 is SGHDT and CDR2 YYEEEE. The CDR3 region is CASSPGPPPQYF. CDR3 coding DNA: TGTGCCAGCAGCCCCGGACCCCCCCCGCAGTACTTC.

This clonotype was detected a few times. The V gene is TRBV6-2 or TRBV6-3, the J gene TRBJ2-1; D remains ambiguous. Germline-derived CDR1 and CDR2 are MNHEY and SVGEGT. This CDR3 comprises 13 residues. The V end lost 6 bases, the J end lost 3 bases, and 9 bases lay between the germline ends. CDR3 sequence: CASSPFNYNEQFF. The CDR3 DNA sequence: TGTGCCAGCAGCCCCTTCAACTACAATGAGCAGTTCTTC.

The genes are TRBV3-1 and TRBJ2-7; a weak D match, TRBD1 (6 bases). Germline-derived CDR1 and CDR2 are LGHDT and YNNKEL (reference sequence). V lost 0 bases, J lost 0 bases, and 12 bases lay in between. The CDR3 runs to 16 residues. CDR3 region: CASSQDRGQPSYEQYF. In DNA form, the CDR3 reads TGTGCCAGCAGCCAAGATCGAGGACAGCCCTCCTACGAGCAGTACTTC.